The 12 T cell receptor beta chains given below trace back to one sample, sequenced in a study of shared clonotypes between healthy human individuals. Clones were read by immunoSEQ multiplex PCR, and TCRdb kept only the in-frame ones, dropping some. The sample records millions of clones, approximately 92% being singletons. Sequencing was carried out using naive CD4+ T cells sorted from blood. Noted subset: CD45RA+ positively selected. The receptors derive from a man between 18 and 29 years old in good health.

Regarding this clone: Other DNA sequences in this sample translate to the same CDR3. CDR3: CASSIGRGPQETQYF. CDR3 sequence (DNA): TGTGCCAGTAGTATAGGCAGGGGACCTCAAGAGACCCAGTACTTC. V and J are TRBV19 and TRBJ2-5; a possible D gene is TRBD1 (6 bases). The CDR3 extends over 15 amino acids. In germline, CDR1 is LNHDA, CDR2 SQIVND (reference sequence). Trimming took off 1 base at V and 2 bases at J, with 11 bases between the two ends.

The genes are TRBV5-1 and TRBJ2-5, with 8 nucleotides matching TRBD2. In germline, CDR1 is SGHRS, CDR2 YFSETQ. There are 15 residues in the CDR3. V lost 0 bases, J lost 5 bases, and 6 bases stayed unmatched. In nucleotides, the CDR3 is TGCGCCAGCAGCTTGGAGGGACTAGATCTGGAGACCCAGTACTTC. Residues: CASSLEGLDLETQYF.

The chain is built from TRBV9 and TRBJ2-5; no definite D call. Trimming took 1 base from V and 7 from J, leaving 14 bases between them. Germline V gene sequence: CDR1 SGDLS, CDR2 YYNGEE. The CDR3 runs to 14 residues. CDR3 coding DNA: TGTGCCAGCAGCGTAAGTGCCGCTTTAGGGACCCAGTACTTC. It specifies CASSVSAALGTQYF.

CDR3 sequence: CASTLLEGNTGELFF. DNA for the CDR3: TGTGCCAGCACCCTCCTTGAGGGGAACACCGGGGAGCTGTTTTTT. This sequence joins TRBV7-9 and TRBJ2-2; D may be TRBD2 (5 bases). CDR1 is SEHNR, CDR2 FQNEAQ, per germline (reference sequence). V lost 7 bases and J 1 base, leaving 13 bases between the germline ends. CDR3 length: 15 amino acids.

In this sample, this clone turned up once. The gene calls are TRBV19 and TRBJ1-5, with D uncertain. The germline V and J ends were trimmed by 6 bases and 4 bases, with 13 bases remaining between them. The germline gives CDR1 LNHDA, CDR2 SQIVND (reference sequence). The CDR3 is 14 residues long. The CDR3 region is CASSEAVANQPQHF. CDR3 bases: TGTGCCAGTAGCGAGGCAGTAGCAAATCAGCCCCAGCATTTT. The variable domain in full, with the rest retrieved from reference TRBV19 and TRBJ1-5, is DGGITQSPKYLFRKEGQNVTLSCEQNLNHDAMYWYRQDPGQGLRLIYYSQIVNDFQKGDIAEGYSVSREKKESFPLTVTSAQKNPTAFYLCASSEAVANQPQHFGDGTRLSIL.

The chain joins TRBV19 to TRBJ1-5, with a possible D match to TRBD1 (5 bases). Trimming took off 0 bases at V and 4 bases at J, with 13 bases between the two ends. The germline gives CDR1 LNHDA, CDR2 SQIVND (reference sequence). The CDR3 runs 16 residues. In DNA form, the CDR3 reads TGTGCCAGTAGTATAGATCAAGGGGTAGGAAATCAGCCCCAGCATTTT. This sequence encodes CASSIDQGVGNQPQHF.

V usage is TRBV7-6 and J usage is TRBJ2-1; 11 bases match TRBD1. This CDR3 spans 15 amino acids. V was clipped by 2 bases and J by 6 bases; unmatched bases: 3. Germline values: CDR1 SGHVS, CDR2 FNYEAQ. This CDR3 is CASSLFGQGANEQFF. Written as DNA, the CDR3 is TGTGCCAGCAGCTTATTCGGACAGGGGGCCAATGAGCAGTTCTTC.

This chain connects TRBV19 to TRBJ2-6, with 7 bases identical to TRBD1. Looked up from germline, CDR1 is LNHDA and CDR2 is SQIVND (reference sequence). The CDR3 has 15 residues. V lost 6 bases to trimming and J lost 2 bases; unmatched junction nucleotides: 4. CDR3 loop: CASRPGTAGANVLTF. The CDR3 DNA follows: TGTGCCAGTAGACCCGGGACAGCTGGGGCCAACGTCCTGACTTTC.

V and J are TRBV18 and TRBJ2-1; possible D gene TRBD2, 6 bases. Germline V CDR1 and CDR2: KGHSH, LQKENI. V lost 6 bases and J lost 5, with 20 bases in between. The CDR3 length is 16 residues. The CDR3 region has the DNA TGTGCCAGCTCCCCTACCGGGGGTCTAGTTAACAATGAGCAGTTCTTC. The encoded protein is CASSPTGGLVNNEQFF.

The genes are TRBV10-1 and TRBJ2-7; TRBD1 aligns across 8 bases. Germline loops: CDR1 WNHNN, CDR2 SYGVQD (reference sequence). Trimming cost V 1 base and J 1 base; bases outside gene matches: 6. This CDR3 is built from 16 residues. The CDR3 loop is CASSELWTGTSYEQYF. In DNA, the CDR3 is TGCGCCAGCAGTGAGTTGTGGACAGGGACGTCCTACGAGCAGTACTTC.

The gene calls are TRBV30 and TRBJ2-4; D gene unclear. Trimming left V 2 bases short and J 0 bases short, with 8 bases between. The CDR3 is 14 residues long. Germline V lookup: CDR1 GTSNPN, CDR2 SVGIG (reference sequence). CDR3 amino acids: CAWSPPGAKNIQYF. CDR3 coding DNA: TGTGCCTGGAGTCCCCCGGGAGCCAAAAACATTCAGTACTTC.

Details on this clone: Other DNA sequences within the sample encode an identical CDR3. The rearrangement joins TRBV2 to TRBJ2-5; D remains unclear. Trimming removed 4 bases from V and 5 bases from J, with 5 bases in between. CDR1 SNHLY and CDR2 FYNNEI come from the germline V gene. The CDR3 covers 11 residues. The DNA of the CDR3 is TGTGCCAGCAGTGTACTGGAGACCCAGTACTTC. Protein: CASSVLETQYF.